The present TCR beta chain was sequenced within a study of glioma-infiltrating T cells after dendritic cell vaccination. On the study more broadly: Dendritic cell vaccination trial patients had either newly diagnosed or recurrent glioblastoma. The vaccine used monocyte-derived dendritic cells pulsed overnight with autologous tumor lysate.

CDR1 is SGHTA and CDR2 is FQGNSA in the germline V gene. The CDR3 totals 16 residues. V gave up 2 bases and J gave up 6 bases, with 16 bases separating them. Time point: after dendritic cell vaccination, including at tumor progression/relapse. Amplification used 60 V beta primers and 13 J beta primers. Assay used: immunoSEQ multiplex PCR; TCRdb lists only in-frame clones, some missing. The table lists fewer than 70,000 clones, more than 75% of them singletons. This clone has more than one count but fewer than ten. The clonotype originates from a human donor with glioblastoma. The chain combines TRBV7-2 with TRBJ2-2; tentative D call: TRBD2 (5 bases). The sample consisted of blood, taken after dendritic cell vaccination. The chain's CDR3 is CASSLTPSGSAGELFF. CDR3 DNA: TGTGCCAGCAGCTTAACCCCCTCGGGATCCGCCGGGGAGCTGTTTTTT. Using reference TRBV7-2 and TRBJ2-2 for the parts outside the CDR3, the full variable domain is GAGVSQSPSNKVTEKGKDVELRCDPISGHTALYWYRQSLGQGLEFLIYFQGNSAPDKSGLPSDRFSAERTGGSVSTLTIQRTQQEDSAVYLCASSLTPSGSAGELFFGEGSRLTVL.